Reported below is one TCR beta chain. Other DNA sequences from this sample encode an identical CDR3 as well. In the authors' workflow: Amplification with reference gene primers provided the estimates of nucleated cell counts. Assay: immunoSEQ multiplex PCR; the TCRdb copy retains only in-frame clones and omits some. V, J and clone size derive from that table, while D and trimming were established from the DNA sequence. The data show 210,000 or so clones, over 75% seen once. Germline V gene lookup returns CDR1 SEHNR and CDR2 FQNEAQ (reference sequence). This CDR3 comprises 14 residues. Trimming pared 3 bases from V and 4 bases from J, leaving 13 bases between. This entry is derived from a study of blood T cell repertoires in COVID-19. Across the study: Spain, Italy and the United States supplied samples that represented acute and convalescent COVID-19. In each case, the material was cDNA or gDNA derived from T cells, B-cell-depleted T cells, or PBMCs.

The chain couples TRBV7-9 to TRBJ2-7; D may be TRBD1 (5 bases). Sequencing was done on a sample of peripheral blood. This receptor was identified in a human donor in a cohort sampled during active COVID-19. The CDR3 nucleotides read TGTGCCAGCAGCTTCGGCCAGGGCCCTTACGAGCAGTACTTC. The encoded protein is CASSFGQGPYEQYF.